The entry below describes one TCR beta chain. Antigen unknown. Looked up from germline, CDR1 is MNHEY and CDR2 is SMNVEV (reference sequence). CDR3 size: 12 residues. V lost 5 bases and J 7 bases, leaving 12 bases between the germline ends. The method was immunoSEQ multiplex PCR; TCRdb's version includes in-frame clones alone and lacks a portion of them. The sample carries about 130,000 clones, over 85% recorded once. This record belongs to a study of T cell responses to AZD1222 COVID-19 vaccine. Findings and limits, study-wide: Spike-specific TCR depth and breadth grew after two AZD1222 doses.

The rearrangement links TRBV27 to TRBJ2-7; D is possibly TRBD2 (5 bases). This receptor was taken from an adult in good health. This specimen consisted of peripheral blood, obtained on day 0 of AZD1222 vaccination. The CDR3 nucleotides are TGTGCCAGCAGTACTTACGGAGGTGAGCAGTACTTC. Encoded protein: CASSTYGGEQYF.